This is a list of T cell receptor beta chains from one sample in a study of cytomegalovirus exposure and HLA in healthy donors. Profiled with immunoSEQ multiplex PCR; TCRdb holds only in-frame clones, not every one. Its table lists 65,000 to 80,000 clones. Material: PBMCs. The receptors originated from a man in his thirties or forties in good health and CMV-seronegative. Both conserved end residues are part of each CDR3. D genes are given only for firm matches.

d_gene: NA; len: 15; j_gene: TRBJ1-2; v_gene: TRBV27; CDR3nt: TGTGCCAGCAGTCCTCTCGTACTAACTATGGTTGGCTACACCTTC; CDR3aa: CASSPLVLTMVGYTF
d_gene: NA; len: 16; j_gene: TRBJ1-5; v_gene: TRBV6-1; CDR3nt: TGTGCCAGCAGTGAAAGCATGGGGTGGGGCCGTCAGCCCCAGCATTTT; CDR3aa: CASSESMGWGRQPQHF
d_gene: NA; len: 15; j_gene: TRBJ2-7; v_gene: TRBV7-8; CDR3nt: TGTGCCAGCAGCTTAGAGGCAGGGGCCCTATACGAGCAGTACTTC; CDR3aa: CASSLEAGALYEQYF
d_gene: TRBD1; len: 14; j_gene: TRBJ2-7; v_gene: TRBV5-5; CDR3nt: TGTGCCAGCAGCTCCGGACAGGGGGGCAACGAGCAGTACTTC; CDR3aa: CASSSGQGGNEQYF
d_gene: NA; len: 15; j_gene: TRBJ1-5; v_gene: TRBV18; CDR3nt: TGTGCCAGCTCACTTCAACAGGGTAGCAATCAGCCCCAGCATTTT; CDR3aa: CASSLQQGSNQPQHF
d_gene: TRBD2; len: 18; j_gene: TRBJ2-1; v_gene: TRBV5-1; CDR3nt: TGCGCCAGCAGCGGGAAGGGACTAGCGGGAGCTAATTACAATGAGCAGTTCTTC; CDR3aa: CASSGKGLAGANYNEQFF
d_gene: NA; len: 15; j_gene: TRBJ2-5; v_gene: TRBV4-2; CDR3nt: TGTGCCAGCAGCCACCCCGCCAGCGTACAAGAGACCCAGTACTTC; CDR3aa: CASSHPASVQETQYF
d_gene: NA; len: 14; j_gene: TRBJ2-7; v_gene: TRBV29-1; CDR3nt: TGCAGCGTTGCGGGGGGGACAGAAGCCTACGAGCAGTACTTC; CDR3aa: CSVAGGTEAYEQYF
d_gene: TRBD1; len: 15; j_gene: TRBJ2-7; v_gene: TRBV7-2; CDR3nt: TGTGCCAGCAGCTTAGTAGGGGGCTTTACCTACGAGCAGTACTTC; CDR3aa: CASSLVGGFTYEQYF
d_gene: TRBD1; len: 14; j_gene: TRBJ2-2; v_gene: TRBV4-3; CDR3nt: TGCGCCAGCAGTTACGACAGGGGCACCGGGGAGCTGTTTTTT; CDR3aa: CASSYDRGTGELFF
d_gene: NA; len: 13; j_gene: TRBJ2-7; v_gene: TRBV30; CDR3nt: TGTGCCTGGAGTCTGCCGGGAGCCTACGAGCAGTACTTC; CDR3aa: CAWSLPGAYEQYF
d_gene: NA; len: 14; j_gene: TRBJ2-7; v_gene: TRBV5-1; CDR3nt: TGCGCCAGCAGCTTGGCCGCGGACTCCTACGAGCAGTACTTC; CDR3aa: CASSLAADSYEQYF
d_gene: TRBD1; len: 16; j_gene: TRBJ2-2; v_gene: TRBV25-1; CDR3nt: TGTGCCAGCAGTATGGGTGAGGGGGCAGGGACCGGGGAGCTGTTTTTT; CDR3aa: CASSMGEGAGTGELFF
d_gene: NA; len: 15; j_gene: TRBJ2-7; v_gene: TRBV9; CDR3nt: TGTGCCAGCAGCGTAGGTACAGGGGGGGTCTACGAGCAGTACTTC; CDR3aa: CASSVGTGGVYEQYF
d_gene: NA; len: 12; j_gene: TRBJ1-5; v_gene: TRBV21-1; CDR3nt: TGTGCCAGCAGCAAAGGGGAGCAGCCCCAGCATTTT; CDR3aa: CASSKGEQPQHF
d_gene: NA; len: 13; j_gene: TRBJ1-1; v_gene: TRBV18; CDR3nt: TGTGCCAGCTCACCACCAGGGGCTGAGGAAGCTTTCTTT; CDR3aa: CASSPPGAEEAFF
d_gene: NA; len: 15; j_gene: TRBJ1-5; v_gene: TRBV19; CDR3nt: TGTGCCAGTAGTTCAAGTCCTACCGCTGATCAGCCCCAGCATTTT; CDR3aa: CASSSSPTADQPQHF
d_gene: NA; len: 15; j_gene: TRBJ2-7; v_gene: TRBV6-5; CDR3nt: TGTGCCAGCAGGACCGGACAGACTATCCCCTACGAGCAGTACTTC; CDR3aa: CASRTGQTIPYEQYF
d_gene: TRBD2; len: 17; j_gene: TRBJ2-3; v_gene: TRBV7-3; CDR3nt: TGTGCCAGCAGCAAGACTGGGACTAGCGCCAGCACAGATACGCAGTATTTT; CDR3aa: CASSKTGTSASTDTQYF
d_gene: NA; len: 12; j_gene: TRBJ1-1; v_gene: TRBV6-1; CDR3nt: TGTGCCAGCAGTCGACAGAACACTGAAGCTTTCTTT; CDR3aa: CASSRQNTEAFF
d_gene: NA; len: 14; j_gene: TRBJ1-1; v_gene: TRBV18; CDR3nt: TGTGCCAGCCTTACGGGGTCCAGGGGTACTGAAGCTTTCTTT; CDR3aa: CASLTGSRGTEAFF